This entry lists 21 T cell receptor beta chains sequenced from one sample in a study of CD8+ T cells in alopecia areata. TCR sequencing used cDNA made by reverse transcription of extracted RNA. The data were produced by immunoSEQ multiplex PCR, yet TCRdb's version contains in-frame clones alone and is incomplete. Of over 150,000 clones listed, almost 65% are singletons. The sequencing used CD4+ T cells sorted from blood, collected at week 0. The receptors originated from a human donor with alopecia areata.

V and J are TRBV15 and TRBJ2-4; TRBD1 might be the D (7 bases). V was trimmed by 5 bases and J by 6 bases, leaving 8 bases between them. The CDR3 sequence is 12 residues long. Germline CDR1 and CDR2: LNHNV and YYDKDF (reference sequence). The CDR3 region has the DNA TGTGCCACCAGCCAGGGGGGAAACATTCAGTACTTC. Its translation: CATSQGGNIQYF.

This clone was detected once. This may be a read error, as it is one base from a much larger clone. The sample holds other DNA sequences that translate to the same CDR3. CDR3: CASSVGGNQPQHF. The DNA for the CDR3 is TGTGCCAGCAGTGTTGGGGGGAATCAGCCCCAGCATTTT. The genes are TRBV25-1 and TRBJ1-5; a possible D gene is TRBD1 (5 bases). The germline V gene encodes CDR1 MGHDK and CDR2 SYGVNS. This CDR3 comprises 13 residues. The germline V and J ends were trimmed by 4 bases and 4 bases, with 8 bases remaining between them. Variable domain in full (rest from reference TRBV25-1 and TRBJ1-5): EADIYQTPRYLVIGTGKKITLECSQTMGHDKMYWYQQDPGMELHLIHYSYGVNSTEKGDLSSESTVSRIRTEHFPLTLESARPSHTSQYLCASSVGGNQPQHFGDGTRLSIL.

This chain links TRBV29-1 with TRBJ1-2; possible D gene TRBD1, 5 bases. The V and J ends lost 4 bases and 2 bases respectively, with 14 bases between them. Per the germline V gene, CDR1 is SQVTM and CDR2 is ANQGSEA. The CDR3 loop spans 14 amino acids. The CDR3 nucleotides read TGCAGCGTTGCTCTGACAGTCTCAAACTATGGCTACACCTTC. This codes for CSVALTVSNYGYTF.

The rearrangement joins TRBV9 to TRBJ1-2; tentatively, D is TRBD1 (5 bases). Trimming cost V 4 bases and J 4 bases, with 8 bases left between them. The CDR3 is made up of 12 amino acids. CDR1 and CDR2 from the germline V gene are SGDLS and YYNGEE. The CDR3 loop reads CASSSGSYGYTF. In DNA, the CDR3 is TGTGCCAGCAGCTCAGGGAGCTATGGCTACACCTTC. Together with reference TRBV9 and TRBJ1-2, the CDR3 gives the full variable domain: DSGVTQTPKHLITATGQRVTLRCSPRSGDLSVYWYQQSLDQGLQFLIQYYNGEERAKGNILERFSAQQFPDLHSELNLSSLELGDSALYFCASSSGSYGYTFGSGTRLTVV.

V gene TRBV27 combines with J gene TRBJ1-1; the D is unclear. Trimming took off 3 bases at V and 4 bases at J, with 12 bases between the two ends. The CDR3 spans 14 residues. CDR1 is MNHEY and CDR2 is SMNVEV in the germline V gene (reference sequence). The DNA for the CDR3 is TGTGCCAGCAGTTTTAGCCATATGAGCACTGAAGCTTTCTTT. This gives the protein CASSFSHMSTEAFF.

The chain has TRBV6-5 and TRBJ1-6; a possible D gene is TRBD1 (6 bases). V was cut by 0 bases and J by 4 bases, with 7 bases left in between. This CDR3 spans 15 amino acids. Germline V gene data show CDR1 as MNHEY and CDR2 as SVGAGI. CDR3 loop: CASSYSGQYNSPLHF. In DNA form, the CDR3 reads TGTGCCAGCAGTTACTCCGGACAGTATAATTCACCCCTCCACTTT.

The gene calls are TRBV27 and TRBJ1-2; 7 bases fit TRBD1. The CDR3 is 12 residues long. Germline V gene sequence: CDR1 MNHEY, CDR2 SMNVEV (reference sequence). V shed 3 bases and J 8 bases; nucleotides not matched to a gene: 3. Here the CDR3 DNA reads TGTGCCAGCAGTTTGACAGGGAGAGGCTACACCTTC. This codes for CASSLTGRGYTF.

The chain recombines TRBV30 with TRBJ2-7; D is unclear. V lost 2 bases and J 4 bases, leaving 6 bases between the germline ends. The CDR3 has 11 residues. The V gene's germline CDR1 is GTSNPN and CDR2 SVGIG (reference sequence). This CDR3 reads CAWSLLYEQYF. Written as DNA, the CDR3 is TGTGCCTGGAGTCTACTATACGAGCAGTACTTC.

This clone came up a few times. The V and J genes are TRBV7-2 and TRBJ2-1; the D is unclear. The CDR3 spans 14 residues. Trimming removed 5 bases from V and 2 bases from J, with 10 bases in between. The germline V gene encodes CDR1 SGHTA and CDR2 FQGNSA. The CDR3 sequence: CASSVGGAYNEQFF. The CDR3 DNA reads as TGTGCCAGCAGCGTGGGTGGGGCCTACAATGAGCAGTTCTTC.

The genes are TRBV6-6 and TRBJ2-1, with 7 bases that match TRBD1. Germline CDR1 MNHNY, CDR2 SVGAGI (reference sequence). Germline trimming cut 5 bases from V and 1 base from J; bases unmatched to any gene: 5. The CDR3 spans 15 residues. The CDR3 sequence: CASSRTGVSYNEQFF. The CDR3 DNA reads as TGTGCCAGCAGTCGTACAGGGGTGTCCTACAATGAGCAGTTCTTC.

This clone was picked up a small number of times. The rearrangement links TRBV6-6 to TRBJ1-5, with 7 bases matching TRBD1. The CDR3 has 14 residues. Losses at the gene ends were 5 bases for V and 6 bases for J; bases not matched to a gene: 7. Germline assignment: CDR1 MNHNY and CDR2 SVGAGI (reference sequence). CDR3 residues: CASSRDRAVQPQHF. CDR3 in DNA: TGTGCCAGCAGTCGAGACAGGGCAGTTCAGCCCCAGCATTTT.

V and J are TRBV27 and TRBJ2-1; 12 nucleotides agree with TRBD1. The J segment lost 3 bases and the V segment lost 6 bases, leaving 15 bases of the junction unmatched. Germline loops: CDR1 MNHEY, CDR2 SMNVEV (reference sequence). The CDR3 is 19 residues long. DNA of the CDR3: TGTGCCAGCAGGGGGGACAGGGGGCCCACGGGACCCCTCTACAATGAGCAGTTCTTC. Its protein product is CASRGDRGPTGPLYNEQFF.

V and J are TRBV30 and TRBJ1-4; no firm D call. The germline gives CDR1 GTSNPN, CDR2 SVGIG (reference sequence). Trimming stripped 2 bases from V and 6 bases from J, with 7 bases between. The CDR3 totals 12 residues. The CDR3 loop is CAWSLGDEKLFF. Here the CDR3 DNA reads TGTGCCTGGAGTCTCGGAGATGAAAAACTGTTTTTT. Full variable domain (rest looked up from reference TRBV30 and TRBJ1-4): SQTIHQWPATLVQPVGSPLSLECTVEGTSNPNLYWYRQAAGRGLQLLFYSVGIGQISSEVPQNLSASRPQDRQFILSSKKLLLSDSGFYLCAWSLGDEKLFFGSGTQLSVL.

The CDR3 coding sequence is TGTGCCAGCAGACGGGACAGGGTGGACACTGAAGCTTTCTTT. It yields the protein CASRRDRVDTEAFF. The chain is built from TRBV7-2 and TRBJ1-1; 9 bases match TRBD1. The germline V gene has CDR1 SGHTA and CDR2 FQGNSA. The CDR3 totals 14 residues. V lost 6 bases, J lost 3 bases, and 5 bases stayed unmatched.

The chain joins TRBV29-1 to TRBJ2-3; D is possibly TRBD1 (5 bases). V shed 8 bases and J shed 1 base, with 19 bases lying between them. The CDR3 sequence is 15 residues long. The germline V gene encodes CDR1 SQVTM and CDR2 ANQGSEA. CDR3 in amino acids: CSFRDRPGGTDTQYF. CDR3 nucleotide sequence: TGCAGCTTCCGAGACAGACCTGGTGGCACAGATACGCAGTATTTT.

The chain's CDR3 is CASSQGTGRIYGYTF. CDR3 nucleotide sequence: TGTGCCAGCAGCCAAGGGACAGGGAGAATCTATGGCTACACCTTC. V usage is TRBV14 and J usage is TRBJ1-2, with 8 positions matching TRBD1. Trimming removed 1 base from V and 4 bases from J; junction bases left unmatched: 5. This CDR3 has 15 amino acids. CDR1 is SGHDN, CDR2 FVKESK, per germline.

The chain has TRBV4-3 and TRBJ2-2, with 7 positions matching TRBD2. Germline loops: CDR1 LGHNA, CDR2 YSLEER. V shed 4 bases and J 8 bases; nucleotides not matched to a gene: 16. The CDR3 spans 17 residues. The CDR3 nucleotides are TGCGCCAGCAGCCTCCAGAATCGACCTTGGGGACTAGGGGAGCTGTTTTTT. Its protein is CASSLQNRPWGLGELFF.

J is TRBJ2-3 and V is TRBV27; D possibly corresponds to TRBD2 (6 bases). CDR1 is MNHEY and CDR2 is SMNVEV in the germline V gene (reference sequence). The CDR3 sequence is 16 residues long. Between the trimmed V and J ends, which lost 5 bases and 2 bases, there was a span of 17 bases. Here the CDR3 reads CASSRPGGLTTDTQYF. The CDR3 nucleotides read TGTGCCAGCAGTCGTCCCGGTGGACTAACCACAGATACGCAGTATTTT.

Only a few counts were recorded for this clone. The gene calls are TRBV7-9 and TRBJ2-7, with D uncertain. The CDR3 loop spans 13 amino acids. Trimming stripped 1 base from V and 6 bases from J, with 10 bases between. CDR1 is SEHNR, CDR2 FQNEAQ, per germline (reference sequence). The CDR3 protein is CASSLGVSGEQYF. Here the CDR3 DNA reads TGTGCCAGCAGCTTAGGGGTATCGGGCGAGCAGTACTTC.

This CDR3 is CAWSVPWQPQHF. The CDR3 DNA reads TGTGCCTGGAGTGTACCATGGCAGCCCCAGCATTTT. The rearrangement links TRBV30 to TRBJ1-5; D is uncertain. CDR1 is GTSNPN, CDR2 SVGIG, per germline (reference sequence). The length of the CDR3 is 12 residues. V was clipped by 0 bases and J by 7 bases, with 7 bases between them.

This chain uses TRBV7-2 with TRBJ1-6; a possible D gene is TRBD1 (5 bases). Germline values: CDR1 SGHTA, CDR2 FQGNSA. Trimming took 1 base from V and 13 from J, leaving 20 bases between them. The CDR3 is 16 amino acids. The CDR3: CASSLEEGPYSSPLHF. DNA of the CDR3: TGTGCCAGCAGCTTAGAGGAGGGGCCCTATTCAAGTCCCCTCCACTTT.